The source of this T cell receptor beta chain is a study of T cell responses to AZD1222 COVID-19 vaccine. Study-level findings and limits: In a largely white British group with more females than males, clonal diversity was possibly underestimated. Only 5 or 6 individuals given AZD1222 were seropositive at baseline. Spike-wide coverage was observed for vaccine-associated CD4 TCRs, with dominant responses at 160-218 and 743-854.

Combined were second doses at about 4 or about 12 weeks. Assay: immunoSEQ multiplex PCR; the TCRdb copy retains only in-frame clones and omits some. This table has about 110,000 clones, around 90% appearing once. Turning to this clone: Its antigen remains unknown.

The sequencing used peripheral blood, collected 28 days after the second AZD1222 dose. This sequence originates from an adult who received the AZD1222 COVID-19 vaccine.

Here the CDR3 DNA reads TGCGCCAGCAGCCTGGGGTCCTCCTCCTCCTACAATGAGCAGTTCTTC. Translating it yields CASSLGSSSSYNEQFF. This chain joins TRBV23-1 and TRBJ2-1; D is uncertain. TRBV23-1 is an open reading frame, and its role is uncertain. The V gene lost 6 bases and the J gene lost 0 bases, with 15 bases spanning the gap. The CDR3 extends over 16 amino acids.